The next 23 T cell receptor beta chains were all read from a single sample in a study of OX40 agonist ivuxolimab in advanced cancers. The protocol was immunoSEQ multiplex PCR, while the TCRdb copy is restricted to in-frame clones and leaves out a portion. The table includes about 72,000 clones, roughly 80% detected once. The source was CD4+ or CD8+ T cells sorted from blood, collected in a trial of the OX40 agonist ivuxolimab. All receptors derive from an adult with an advanced solid tumor such as melanoma, head and neck, liver or kidney cancer.

The chain recombines TRBV23-1 with TRBJ1-1, with D hard to call. TRBV23-1 is flagged as an ORF with uncertain function. Trimming stripped 2 bases from V and 3 bases from J, with 7 bases between. This CDR3 contains 13 residues. CDR3 in amino acids: CASSQGTDTEAFF. Here the CDR3 DNA reads TGCGCCAGCAGTCAAGGTACAGACACTGAAGCTTTCTTT.

The V gene is TRBV4-3, the J gene TRBJ2-7, with D perhaps TRBD1 (6 bases). CDR1 LGHNA and CDR2 YSLEER come from the germline V gene. The CDR3 consists of 15 residues. V was pared by 2 bases and J by 0 bases, with 11 bases between. The CDR3: CASSQLRDTSYEQYF. Here the CDR3 DNA reads TGCGCCAGCAGCCAACTTAGGGACACCTCCTACGAGCAGTACTTC.

The chain employs TRBV28 and TRBJ1-1; D is undetermined. Germline V gene sequence: CDR1 MDHEN, CDR2 SYDVKM. The CDR3 extends over 17 amino acids. Deletions cut 6 bases from V and 0 bases from J, with 20 bases between. The CDR3 DNA reads TGTGCCAGCAGGCTAATTAACGGTGGCAGACTGAACACTGAAGCTTTCTTT. It codes for CASRLINGGRLNTEAFF.

A few counts support this clone. The V and J genes are TRBV7-9 and TRBJ1-2; D call uncertain. This CDR3 has 14 residues. Per germline, CDR1 SEHNR and CDR2 FQNEAQ (reference sequence). The germline V and J ends were trimmed by 2 bases and 0 bases, with 7 bases remaining between them. The CDR3 protein is CASSLRATNYGYTF. DNA of the CDR3: TGTGCCAGCAGCTTACGAGCCACTAACTATGGCTACACCTTC.

The chain carries TRBV5-5 and TRBJ1-3; a possible D gene is TRBD1 (5 bases). There are 13 residues in the CDR3. Germline V gene lookup returns CDR1 SGHKS and CDR2 YYEKEE (reference sequence). The V end was cut by 5 bases, the J end by 0 bases, with 6 bases between. The CDR3 DNA follows: TGTGCCAGCAGAGGGGCCTCTGGAAACACCATATATTTT. Translated, it gives CASRGASGNTIYF.

In this sample, this clone turned up a few times. J is TRBJ1-1 and V is TRBV7-6; 9 nucleotides line up with TRBD1. The germline gives CDR1 SGHVS, CDR2 FNYEAQ. CDR3 length: 14 amino acids. The trim removed 5 bases at V and 3 bases at J, leaving 4 bases unmatched. The CDR3 DNA reads TGTGCCAGCAGCACGGACAGGGGAGACACTGAAGCTTTCTTT. This encodes CASSTDRGDTEAFF.

The V call is TRBV28, the J call TRBJ1-6; D is ambiguous. CDR1 is MDHEN and CDR2 is SYDVKM in the germline V gene. This CDR3 region has 15 residues. V shed 2 bases and J shed 6 bases, with 11 bases lying between them. The CDR3 protein is CASSLGGWSNSPLHF. In nucleotides, the CDR3 is TGTGCCAGCAGTTTAGGTGGGTGGAGTAATTCACCCCTCCACTTT.

In its sample, this clone was seen a few times. The J gene is TRBJ1-2, the V gene TRBV11-3, with D tentatively TRBD1 (5 bases). The CDR3 is 13 residues long. Trimming removed 5 bases from V and 8 bases from J, with 15 bases in between. Germline assignment: CDR1 SGHNT and CDR2 YENEEA. Written as DNA, the CDR3 is TGTGCCAGCAGCCTCCGGGACCCTGAAGGCTACACCTTC. Residues: CASSLRDPEGYTF.

This sequence joins TRBV6-6 and TRBJ2-2; 13 bases map to TRBD2. This CDR3 has 15 residues. Looked up from germline, CDR1 is MNHNY and CDR2 is SVGAGI (reference sequence). V lost 7 bases and J lost 3; bases outside the gene matches: 2. The CDR3 nucleotides are TGTGCCAGCAAAGGACTAGCGGGAGACACCGGGGAGCTGTTTTTT. It codes for CASKGLAGDTGELFF.

This clone was observed a single time. V is TRBV5-1 and J is TRBJ2-3; TRBD1 agrees at 7 bases. CDR1 is SGHRS and CDR2 is YFSETQ in the germline V gene. This CDR3 has 14 amino acids. Trimming took 5 bases from V and 1 from J; bases not matched to a gene: 4. The chain's CDR3 is CASRDTGGTDTQYF. Written as DNA, the CDR3 is TGCGCCAGCAGGGACACAGGGGGCACAGATACGCAGTATTTT.

This clone was found a few times. The gene calls are TRBV29-1 and TRBJ2-7; D perhaps matches TRBD2 (5 bases). CDR3 length: 14 residues. Germline-derived CDR1 and CDR2 are SQVTM and ANQGSEA. V dropped 6 bases and J dropped 4 bases, with 19 bases sitting between them. CDR3 sequence reads: CSVKGSSSPYEQYF. The CDR3 DNA is TGCAGCGTAAAAGGGAGTTCCTCTCCGTACGAGCAGTACTTC.

The chain combines TRBV7-8 with TRBJ2-1; 8 nucleotides line up with TRBD2. Germline-derived CDR1 and CDR2 are SGHVS and FQNEAQ. Trimming removed 5 bases from V and 4 bases from J; junction bases left unmatched: 10. The CDR3 is made up of 16 amino acids. CDR3 coding DNA: TGTGCCAGCAGCGGACTCGGGGGGGCGGGATACAATGAGCAGTTCTTC. Translating gives CASSGLGGAGYNEQFF.

The chain joins TRBV7-9 to TRBJ2-2; D may be TRBD1 or TRBD2 (5 bases each). Trimming cost V 3 bases and J 1 base, with 12 bases left between them. The CDR3 has 16 amino acids. Germline CDR1 reads SEHNR; CDR2 reads FQNEAQ (reference sequence). CDR3 sequence: CASSFSGRGNTGELFF. CDR3 in DNA: TGTGCCAGCAGCTTCTCGGGAAGGGGGAACACCGGGGAGCTGTTTTTT. Supplemented by reference TRBV7-9 and TRBJ2-2, the full variable domain reads DTGVSQNPRHKITKRGQNVTFRCDPISEHNRLYWYRQTLGQGPEFLTYFQNEAQLEKSRLLSDRFSAERPKGSFSTLEIQRTEQGDSAMYLCASSFSGRGNTGELFFGEGSRLTVL.

The table lists this clone with a few counts. This chain joins TRBV6-1 and TRBJ2-3; 7 nucleotides line up with TRBD2. Germline V gene data show CDR1 as MNHNS and CDR2 as SASEGT. Germline trimming cut 7 bases from V and 0 bases from J; bases unmatched to any gene: 7. This CDR3 contains 15 residues. The CDR3 here is CASTFVGGSTDTQYF. The DNA of the CDR3 is TGTGCCAGCACGTTCGTGGGAGGGAGCACAGATACGCAGTATTTT.

V is TRBV5-4 and J is TRBJ2-5, with no clear D. Germline V gene lookup returns CDR1 SGHNT and CDR2 YYREEE (reference sequence). The V gene lost 1 base and the J gene lost 5 bases, with 3 bases spanning the gap. The CDR3 spans 11 residues. In nucleotides, the CDR3 is TGTGCCAGCAGCTTGCAGGAGACCCAGTACTTC. It translates to CASSLQETQYF. The whole variable domain, remainder taken from reference TRBV5-4 and TRBJ2-5, is ETGVTQSPTHLIKTRGQQVTLRCSSQSGHNTVSWYQQALGQGPQFIFQYYREEENGRGNFPPRFSGLQFPNYSSELNVNALELDDSALYLCASSLQETQYFGPGTRLLVL.

This clone has just a few counts. The V and J genes are TRBV9 and TRBJ1-2; the D is unclear. Germline V CDR1 and CDR2: SGDLS, YYNGEE. The CDR3 loop spans 13 amino acids. V was shortened by 5 bases and J by 8 bases, with 16 bases between the two germline ends. The CDR3 DNA reads as TGTGCCAGCAGTAAGGACCCCGGTGGAGGCTACACCTTC. Translating gives CASSKDPGGGYTF.

The chain has TRBV7-2 and TRBJ2-7; unclear D gene. Between the trimmed V and J ends, which lost 3 bases and 0 bases, there was a span of 0 bases. CDR3 size: 11 residues. Germline assignment: CDR1 SGHTA and CDR2 FQGNSA. CDR3 protein: CASSFSYEQYF. The DNA of the CDR3 is TGTGCCAGCAGCTTCTCCTACGAGCAGTACTTC. The full variable domain, rest sourced from reference TRBV7-2 and TRBJ2-7, is GAGVSQSPSNKVTEKGKDVELRCDPISGHTALYWYRQSLGQGLEFLIYFQGNSAPDKSGLPSDRFSAERTGGSVSTLTIQRTQQEDSAVYLCASSFSYEQYFGPGTRLTVT.

The chain has TRBV11-2 and TRBJ2-1; possibly TRBD2 for D (5 bases). The CDR3 runs 15 residues. Germline CDR1 SGHAT, CDR2 FQNNGV. Trimming stripped 1 base from V and 0 bases from J, with 7 bases between. The CDR3 region is CASSLGRGSYNEQFF. CDR3 in DNA: TGTGCCAGCAGCTTAGGTCGGGGCTCCTACAATGAGCAGTTCTTC.

The chain uses TRBV7-8 and TRBJ1-2; no reliable D call. CDR1 SGHVS and CDR2 FQNEAQ come from the germline V gene. This CDR3 contains 13 residues. The V end lost 4 bases, the J end lost 7 bases, and 13 bases lay between the germline ends. The CDR3 DNA sequence: TGTGCCAGCAGCTCCCGGGCGGCCCCTGGCTACACCTTC. Protein: CASSSRAAPGYTF.

The chain links TRBV19 to TRBJ1-1; perhaps TRBD1 as D (6 bases). The CDR3 is 14 residues long. Germline V gives CDR1 LNHDA, CDR2 SQIVND (reference sequence). V was pared by 5 bases and J by 10 bases, with 20 bases between. Written as DNA, the CDR3 is TGTGCCAGTAGTCATCGACAGGCCTATGGAGGAGCTTTCTTT. It translates to CASSHRQAYGGAFF.

The V and J genes are TRBV7-2 and TRBJ2-5; possibly TRBD2 for D (5 bases). Germline CDR1 and CDR2: SGHTA and FQGNSA. V was pared by 6 bases and J by 0 bases, with 11 bases between. CDR3 length: 14 residues. The CDR3: CASRVTRYQETQYF. CDR3 DNA sequence: TGTGCCAGCAGGGTCACTAGGTACCAAGAGACCCAGTACTTC.

There are a few counts of this clone. V and J are TRBV2 and TRBJ1-6, with TRBD1 identical over 10 bases. V shed 6 bases and J 10 bases; nucleotides not matched to a gene: 9. This CDR3 contains 15 residues. Germline V gene sequence: CDR1 SNHLY, CDR2 FYNNEI. This chain's CDR3 is CASSEQTGGYSPLHF. CDR3 in DNA: TGTGCCAGCAGCGAACAGACAGGGGGCTACTCACCCCTCCACTTT.

The V gene is TRBV7-9, the J gene TRBJ1-2; TRBD1 matches at 7 bases. The CDR3 covers 15 residues. The trim removed 3 bases at V and 2 bases at J, leaving 6 bases unmatched. Germline V gene lookup returns CDR1 SEHNR and CDR2 FQNEAQ (reference sequence). DNA for the CDR3: TGTGCCAGCAGCTTCTACAGGGGCCCGAACTATGGCTACACCTTC. Protein product: CASSFYRGPNYGYTF.